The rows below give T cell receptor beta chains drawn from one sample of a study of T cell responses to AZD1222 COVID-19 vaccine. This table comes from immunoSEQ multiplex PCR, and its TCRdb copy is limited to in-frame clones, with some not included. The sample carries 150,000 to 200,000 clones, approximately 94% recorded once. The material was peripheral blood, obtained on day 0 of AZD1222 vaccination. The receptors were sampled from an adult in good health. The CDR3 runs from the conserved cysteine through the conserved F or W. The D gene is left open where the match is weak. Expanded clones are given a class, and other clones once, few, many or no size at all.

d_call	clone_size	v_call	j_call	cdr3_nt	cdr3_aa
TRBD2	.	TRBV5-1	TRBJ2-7	TGCGCCAGCAGCTCGGGGGGTAACGAGCAGTACTTC	CASSSGGNEQYF
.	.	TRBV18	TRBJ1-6	TGTGCCAGCTCACGTTTATGGGGTTCACCCCTCCACTTT	CASSRLWGSPLHF
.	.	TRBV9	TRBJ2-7	TGTGCCAGCAGCCCTTCAGCCTTTTCCTACGAGCAGTACTTC	CASSPSAFSYEQYF
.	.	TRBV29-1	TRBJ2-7	TGCAGCGTTGCTTTGGCAGGGGCCTACGAGCAGTACTTC	CSVALAGAYEQYF
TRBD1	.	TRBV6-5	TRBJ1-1	TGTGCCAGCAGCTTAGGGACAGCAGAAGCTTTCTTT	CASSLGTAEAFF
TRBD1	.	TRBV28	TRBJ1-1	TGTGCCAGCAGTTTTGGTGACAGGGGATTCGCTGAAGCTTTCTTT	CASSFGDRGFAEAFF
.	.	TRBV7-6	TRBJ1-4	TGTGCCAGCAGCTTATGGGGTGGCCTGGCTGAAAAACTGTTTTTT	CASSLWGGLAEKLFF
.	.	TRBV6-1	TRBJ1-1	TGTGCCAGCAGTGCATCCAACCGGAGGGGGAACACTGAAGCTTTCTTT	CASSASNRRGNTEAFF
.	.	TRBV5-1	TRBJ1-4	TGCGCCAGCAGGTCCGGGACAAACAATGAAAAACTGTTTTTT	CASRSGTNNEKLFF
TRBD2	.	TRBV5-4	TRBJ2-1	TGTGCCAGCAGCTCGCCCGGGAGGAACCTCTACAATGAGCAGTTCTTC	CASSSPGRNLYNEQFF
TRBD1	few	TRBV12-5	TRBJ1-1	TGTGCTAGTGGTTTGAATACAGGGGGCTTCACTGAAGCTTTCTTT	CASGLNTGGFTEAFF
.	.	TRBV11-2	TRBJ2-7	TGTGCCAGCAGCTTAGATAGGCTGACGGGAGAGCAGTACTTC	CASSLDRLTGEQYF
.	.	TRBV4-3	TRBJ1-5	TGCGCCAGCAGCCAAGATCAGCTTAGGGGGGCAAATCAGCCCCAGCATTTT	CASSQDQLRGANQPQHF
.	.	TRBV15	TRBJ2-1	TGTGCCACCAGCAGATGGAGGGGGTATGAGCAGTTCTTC	CATSRWRGYEQFF
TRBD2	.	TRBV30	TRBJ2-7	TGTGCCTGGAGCCGGCTAGCGGGAGGGCCCTACGAGCAGTACTTC	CAWSRLAGGPYEQYF
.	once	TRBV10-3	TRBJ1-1	TGTGCCATCAGTGAGTCTAGGACAGCGAACACTGAAGCTTTCTTT	CAISESRTANTEAFF
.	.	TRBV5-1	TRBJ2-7	TGCGCCAGCAGCCCACTGGCCGGGGGTGACGAGCAGTACTTC	CASSPLAGGDEQYF
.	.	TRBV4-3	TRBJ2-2	TGCGCCAGCAGCCAAGAGGGGGTTCGAGTGACCGGGGAGCTGTTTTTT	CASSQEGVRVTGELFF
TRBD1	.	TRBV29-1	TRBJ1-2	TGCAGCGTTGAGGGGACAGGGGTTTTCGGCTACACCTTC	CSVEGTGVFGYTF
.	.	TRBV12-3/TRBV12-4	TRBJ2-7	TGTGCCAGCAGTTATGCGGGGTCCGAGCAGTACTTC	CASSYAGSEQYF
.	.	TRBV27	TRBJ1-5	TGTGCCAGCCGCGGATATGGCGGGGTTGAGAGCAATCAGCCCCAGCATTTT	CASRGYGGVESNQPQHF
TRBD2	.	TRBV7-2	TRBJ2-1	TGTGCCAGCAGCTTCAAAGCGGGAGTATCATACAATGAGCAGTTCTTC	CASSFKAGVSYNEQFF
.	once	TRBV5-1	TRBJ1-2	TGCGCCAGCAGCTTGAGGGGCGTTAACTATGGCTACACCTTC	CASSLRGVNYGYTF
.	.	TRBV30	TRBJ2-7	TGTGCCTGGAGTACCCTCCCCGGTACCTACGAGCAGTACTTC	CAWSTLPGTYEQYF
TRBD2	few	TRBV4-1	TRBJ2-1	TGCGCCAGCAGCCAAGTCGATTCAGCGGGAGTGGGCAATGAGCAGTTCTTC	CASSQVDSAGVGNEQFF
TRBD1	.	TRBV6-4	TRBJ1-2	TGTGCCAGCAGTGACACGCCCCAGGGGGTCGGGGGCTACACCTTC	CASSDTPQGVGGYTF
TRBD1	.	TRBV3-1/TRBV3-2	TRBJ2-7	TGTGCCAGCAGCCGATCGGAGACAGGGGGTTTCGAGCAGTACTTC	CASSRSETGGFEQYF
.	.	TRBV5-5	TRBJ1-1	TGTGCCAGCAGCTTTGTCGACCGGAACACTGAAGCTTTCTTT	CASSFVDRNTEAFF